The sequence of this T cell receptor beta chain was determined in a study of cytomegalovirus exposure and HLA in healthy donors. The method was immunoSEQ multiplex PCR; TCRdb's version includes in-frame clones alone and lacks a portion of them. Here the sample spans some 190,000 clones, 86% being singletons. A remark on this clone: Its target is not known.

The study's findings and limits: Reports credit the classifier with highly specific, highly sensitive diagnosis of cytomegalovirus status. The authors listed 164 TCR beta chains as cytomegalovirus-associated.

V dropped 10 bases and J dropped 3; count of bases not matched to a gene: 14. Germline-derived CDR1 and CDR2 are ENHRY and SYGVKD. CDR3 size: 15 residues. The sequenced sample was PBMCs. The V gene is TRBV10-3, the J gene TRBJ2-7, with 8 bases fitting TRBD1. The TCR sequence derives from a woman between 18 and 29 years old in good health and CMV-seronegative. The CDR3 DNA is TGTGCCACCGCCTTAGACAGGGGAGGAAACTACGAGCAGTACTTC. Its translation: CATALDRGGNYEQYF.